The next 16 T cell receptor beta chains were all read from a single sample in a study of early T cells in non-severe SARS-CoV-2 infection. TCRdb ran MiXCR on the 5' RACE reads and lists one entry per CDR3 protein. The sample lists about 83,000 distinct CDR3 sequences, under 11% seen once, with over 7.5% in the top ten. The input for sequencing was whole blood, taken at baseline. These receptors originate from an adult who was a healthcare worker with PCR-confirmed SARS-CoV-2 infection or an uninfected control (not recorded which).

This clonotype has a handful of counts. The chain joins TRBV5-5 to TRBJ2-2; D gene unclear. Germline lookup yields CDR1 SGHKS and CDR2 YYEKEE (reference sequence). V gave up 1 base and J gave up 5 bases, with 6 bases separating them. This CDR3 has 13 amino acids. The CDR3 sequence: CASSLTETGELFF. As DNA, the CDR3 is TGTGCCAGCAGCTTGACCGAAACCGGGGAGCTGTTTTTT.

Many counts were recorded for this clonotype. The chain links TRBV19 to TRBJ2-7, with 8 bases matching TRBD2. The V segment lost 8 bases and the J segment 2 bases; nucleotides outside the gene matches: 5. The germline CDR1 and CDR2 sequences are LNHDA and SQIVND (reference sequence). The CDR3 runs to 13 residues. The CDR3 bases are TGTGCCAGTGGCGGGAGGCAACCCTACGAGCAGTACTTC. This gives the protein CASGGRQPYEQYF.

This clonotype appeared a few times. V gene TRBV5-8 combines with J gene TRBJ1-4; TRBD1 matches at 9 bases. Germline-derived CDR1 and CDR2 are SGHTS and YDEGEE. Trimming cost V 4 bases and J 8 bases; bases outside gene matches: 6. The CDR3 runs to 14 residues. In DNA form, the CDR3 reads TGTGCCAGCAGCCACAGGGGGCGATCGGAAAAACTGTTTTTT. It yields the protein CASSHRGRSEKLFF.

This rearrangement joins TRBV28 to TRBJ1-4; D uncertain. The CDR3 consists of 12 residues. V was pared by 3 bases and J by 11 bases, with 10 bases between. Germline V CDR1 and CDR2: MDHEN, SYDVKM. The CDR3 protein is CASSFEQRKLFF. CDR3 coding DNA: TGTGCCAGCAGTTTTGAGCAGCGGAAACTGTTTTTT. The full variable domain, its missing parts supplied by reference TRBV28 and TRBJ1-4, is DVKVTQSSRYLVKRTGEKVFLECVQDMDHENMFWYRQDPGLGLRLIYFSYDVKMKEKGDIPEGYSVSREKKERFSLILESASTNQTSMYLCASSFEQRKLFFGSGTQLSVL.

This clonotype appeared a few times. Germline and junction disagree at one end, which may indicate a read error. The V gene is TRBV12-3 or TRBV12-4, the J gene TRBJ2-7; 8 nucleotides match TRBD1. The CDR3 length is 11 residues. CDR3 in amino acids: CASRQDRARHF. In nucleotides, the CDR3 is TGTGCCAGCAGGCAGGACAGGGCCAGGCACTTC.

The chain uses TRBV6-1 and TRBJ2-2; 10 bases are a match to TRBD2. CDR3 length: 21 residues. The ends lost 6 bases at V and 5 bases at J; junction bases unmatched: 24. Germline V lookup: CDR1 MNHNS, CDR2 SASEGT. DNA for the CDR3: TGTGCCAGCAGCCCGGCCGCCCCCCTACTAGCGGGAACAACATGGACCGGGGAGCTGTTTTTT. Protein product: CASSPAAPLLAGTTWTGELFF.

The chain employs TRBV11-2 and TRBJ1-3; D not certain. The CDR3 length is 12 residues. V was clipped by 6 bases and J by 0 bases, with 3 bases between them. Germline V gene sequence: CDR1 SGHAT, CDR2 FQNNGV. DNA for the CDR3: TGTGCCAGCAGTTACTCTGGAAACACCATATATTTT. Translated, it gives CASSYSGNTIYF.

There are many counts of this clonotype. The rearrangement uses TRBV20-1 and TRBJ2-7, with 7 bases that match TRBD1. V dropped 3 bases and J dropped 2; count of bases not matched to a gene: 7. Germline-derived CDR1 and CDR2 are DFQATT and SNEGSKA (reference sequence). This CDR3 contains 14 residues. CDR3 amino acids: CSASPRGQPYEQYF. The DNA of the CDR3 is TGCAGTGCTAGTCCCAGGGGACAGCCCTACGAGCAGTACTTC.

The chain links TRBV28 to TRBJ1-2, with TRBD1 matching over 9 bases. The germline gives CDR1 MDHEN, CDR2 SYDVKM. V lost 10 bases to trimming and J lost 4 bases; unmatched junction nucleotides: 13. CDR3 length equals 15 residues. Here the CDR3 DNA reads TGTGCCACAGACGTAGAACAGGGGGCAGGCTATGGCTACACCTTC. It is translated as CATDVEQGAGYGYTF.

This clonotype has only a few counts. The rearrangement uses TRBV7-9 and TRBJ2-7, with TRBD2 matching 12 bases. CDR3 length: 17 amino acids. Germline V gene lookup returns CDR1 SEHNR and CDR2 FQNEAQ (reference sequence). J lost 2 bases, V lost 5 bases, and 10 bases had no gene match. This chain's CDR3 is CASSPSGLAGHPYEQYF. In DNA form, the CDR3 reads TGTGCCAGCAGCCCCTCCGGACTAGCGGGACACCCCTACGAGCAGTACTTC.

The gene calls are TRBV2 and TRBJ2-1; 9 bases agree with TRBD2. This CDR3 has 17 residues. V shed 7 bases and J 4 bases; nucleotides not matched to a gene: 14. Looked up from germline, CDR1 is SNHLY and CDR2 is FYNNEI. Here the CDR3 reads CASTPMAGGLIYNEQFF. The CDR3 DNA is TGTGCCAGCACCCCTATGGCGGGAGGGCTAATATACAATGAGCAGTTCTTC.

In its sample, this clonotype was seen many times. V and J are TRBV20-1 and TRBJ2-7; D not resolved. CDR3 length: 14 amino acids. The germline CDR1 and CDR2 sequences are DFQATT and SNEGSKA (reference sequence). Trimming cost V 2 bases and J 1 base, with 12 bases left between them. The CDR3 nucleotides are TGCAGTGCTAGAAAGGACCCCTCTTCCTACGAGCAGTACTTC. It yields the protein CSARKDPSSYEQYF.

V and J are TRBV30 and TRBJ1-1; no definite D call. The germline V gene encodes CDR1 GTSNPN and CDR2 SVGIG (reference sequence). The V end lost 4 bases, the J end lost 6 bases, and 12 bases lay between the germline ends. The CDR3 has 12 residues. CDR3 DNA sequence: TGTGCCTGGACTAACAGCGGGCCTGAAGCTTTCTTT. Translating it yields CAWTNSGPEAFF.

This clonotype was counted many times. The V and J genes are TRBV18 and TRBJ2-7, with 7 bases lining up with TRBD2. Germline CDR1 is KGHSH and CDR2 is LQKENI. Trimming at V came to 4 bases and at J to 5 bases, leaving 14 bases not matched to a gene. The CDR3 length is 16 residues. The CDR3 sequence is CASSRSRGSTSHEQYF. Written as DNA, the CDR3 is TGTGCCAGCTCACGTTCAAGGGGATCGACTAGCCACGAGCAGTACTTC.

This clonotype was detected a few times. The chain uses TRBV11-2 and TRBJ2-1, with D possibly TRBD1 on 5 matching bases. Trimming removed 0 bases at V and 16 bases at J, with 19 bases between. The CDR3 is made up of 14 amino acids. The germline CDR1 and CDR2 sequences are SGHAT and FQNNGV. CDR3 in DNA: TGTGCCAGCAGCTTAGAAATAGGTCCCAGGGCCAGTTTCTTC. Encoded protein: CASSLEIGPRASFF.

This clonotype came up a few times. The chain is built from TRBV5-6 and TRBJ2-3; 8 nucleotides align to TRBD1. V dropped 4 bases and J dropped 2; count of bases not matched to a gene: 12. CDR3 size: 17 residues. Germline V lookup: CDR1 SGHDT, CDR2 YYEEEE. This chain's CDR3 is CASSLGQGGGATDTQYF. The CDR3 DNA reads as TGTGCCAGCAGCCTCGGACAGGGTGGAGGCGCCACAGATACGCAGTATTTT.